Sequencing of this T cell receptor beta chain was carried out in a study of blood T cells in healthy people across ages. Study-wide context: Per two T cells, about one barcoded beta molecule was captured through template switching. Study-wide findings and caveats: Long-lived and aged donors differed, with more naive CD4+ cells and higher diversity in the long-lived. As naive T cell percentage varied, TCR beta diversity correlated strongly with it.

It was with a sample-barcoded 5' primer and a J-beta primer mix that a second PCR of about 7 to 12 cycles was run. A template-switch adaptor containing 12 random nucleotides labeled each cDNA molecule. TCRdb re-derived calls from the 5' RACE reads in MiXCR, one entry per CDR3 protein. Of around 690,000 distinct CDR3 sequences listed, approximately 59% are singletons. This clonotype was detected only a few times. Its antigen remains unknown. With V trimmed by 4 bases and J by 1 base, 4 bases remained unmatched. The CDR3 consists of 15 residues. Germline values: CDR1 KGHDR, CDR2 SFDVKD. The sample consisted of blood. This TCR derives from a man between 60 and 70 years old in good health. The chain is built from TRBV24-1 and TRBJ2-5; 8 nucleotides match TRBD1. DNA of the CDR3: TGTGCCACCAGTGAATCCGGACAGGGCCAAGAGACCCAGTACTTC. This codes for CATSESGQGQETQYF.